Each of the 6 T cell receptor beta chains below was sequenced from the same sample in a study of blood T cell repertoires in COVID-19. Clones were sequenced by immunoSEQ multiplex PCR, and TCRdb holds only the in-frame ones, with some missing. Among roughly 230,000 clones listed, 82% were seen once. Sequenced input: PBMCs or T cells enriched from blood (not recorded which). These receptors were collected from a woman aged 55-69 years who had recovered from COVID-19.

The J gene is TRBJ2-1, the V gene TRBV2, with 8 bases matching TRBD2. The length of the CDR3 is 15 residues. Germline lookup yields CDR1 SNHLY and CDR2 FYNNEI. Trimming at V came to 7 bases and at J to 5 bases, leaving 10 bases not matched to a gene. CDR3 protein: CASTPGGAGDNEQFF. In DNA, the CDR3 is TGTGCCAGCACCCCGGGAGGGGCGGGGGACAATGAGCAGTTCTTC.

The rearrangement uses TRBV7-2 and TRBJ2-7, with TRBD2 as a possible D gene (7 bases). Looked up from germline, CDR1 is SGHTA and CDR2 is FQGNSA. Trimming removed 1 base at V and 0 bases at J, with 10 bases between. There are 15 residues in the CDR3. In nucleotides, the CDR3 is TGTGCCAGCAGCTTAGACGGGGGGCGCTCCTACGAGCAGTACTTC. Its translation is CASSLDGGRSYEQYF.

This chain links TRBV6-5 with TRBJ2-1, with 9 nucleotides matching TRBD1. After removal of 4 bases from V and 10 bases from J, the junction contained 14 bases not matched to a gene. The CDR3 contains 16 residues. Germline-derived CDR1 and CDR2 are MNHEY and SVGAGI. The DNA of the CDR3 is TGTGCCAGCAGTTTTCCCGGGACAGGGACCCACGTAGAGCAGTTCTTC. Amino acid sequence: CASSFPGTGTHVEQFF.

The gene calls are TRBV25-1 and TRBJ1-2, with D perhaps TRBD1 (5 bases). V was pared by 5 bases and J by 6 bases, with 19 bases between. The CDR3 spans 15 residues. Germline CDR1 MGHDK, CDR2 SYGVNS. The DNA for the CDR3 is TGTGCCAGCAGTTTCCCCGGGGGGGAAGGCAATGGCTACACCTTC. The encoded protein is CASSFPGGEGNGYTF.

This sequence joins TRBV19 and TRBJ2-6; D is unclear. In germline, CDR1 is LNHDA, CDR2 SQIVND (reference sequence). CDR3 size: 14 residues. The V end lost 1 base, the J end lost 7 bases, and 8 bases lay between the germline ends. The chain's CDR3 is CASSIGGTANVLTF. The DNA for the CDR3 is TGTGCCAGTAGTATAGGAGGAACAGCCAACGTCCTGACTTTC.

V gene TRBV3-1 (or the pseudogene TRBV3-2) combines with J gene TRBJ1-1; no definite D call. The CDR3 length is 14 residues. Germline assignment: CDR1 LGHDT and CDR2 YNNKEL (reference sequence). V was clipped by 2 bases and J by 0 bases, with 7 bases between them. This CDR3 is CASSQREMNTEAFF. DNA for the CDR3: TGTGCCAGCAGCCAACGGGAGATGAACACTGAAGCTTTCTTT.